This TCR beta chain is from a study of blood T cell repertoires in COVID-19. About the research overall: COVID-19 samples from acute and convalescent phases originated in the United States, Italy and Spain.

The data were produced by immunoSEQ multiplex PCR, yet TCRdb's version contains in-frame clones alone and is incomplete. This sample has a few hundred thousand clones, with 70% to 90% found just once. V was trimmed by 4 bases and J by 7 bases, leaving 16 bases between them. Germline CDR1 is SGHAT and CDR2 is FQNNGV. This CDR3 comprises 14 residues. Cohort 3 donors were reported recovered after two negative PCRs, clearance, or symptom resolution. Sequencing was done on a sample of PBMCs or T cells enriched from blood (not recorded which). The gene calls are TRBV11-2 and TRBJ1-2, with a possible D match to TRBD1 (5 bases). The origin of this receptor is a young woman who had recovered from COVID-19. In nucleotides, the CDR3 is TGTGCCAGCAGCTCCGGGTTAGGGGCGATTGGCTACACCTTC. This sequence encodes CASSSGLGAIGYTF.